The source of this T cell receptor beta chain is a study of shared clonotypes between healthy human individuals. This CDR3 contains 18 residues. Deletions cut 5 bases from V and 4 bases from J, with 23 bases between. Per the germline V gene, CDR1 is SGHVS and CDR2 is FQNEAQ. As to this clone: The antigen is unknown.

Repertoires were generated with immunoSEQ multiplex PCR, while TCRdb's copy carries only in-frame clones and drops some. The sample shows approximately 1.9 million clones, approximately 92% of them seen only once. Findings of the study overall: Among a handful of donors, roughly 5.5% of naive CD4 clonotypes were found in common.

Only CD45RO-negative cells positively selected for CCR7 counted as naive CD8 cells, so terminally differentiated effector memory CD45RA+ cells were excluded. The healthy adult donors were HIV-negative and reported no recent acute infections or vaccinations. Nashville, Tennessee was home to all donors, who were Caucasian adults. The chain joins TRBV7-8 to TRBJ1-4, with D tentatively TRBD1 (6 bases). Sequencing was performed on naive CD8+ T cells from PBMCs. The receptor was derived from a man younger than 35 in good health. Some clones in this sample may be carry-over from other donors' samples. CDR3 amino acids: CASSPETPGDAINEKLFF. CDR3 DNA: TGTGCCAGCAGCCCAGAAACCCCAGGGGACGCCATTAATGAAAAACTGTTTTTT.